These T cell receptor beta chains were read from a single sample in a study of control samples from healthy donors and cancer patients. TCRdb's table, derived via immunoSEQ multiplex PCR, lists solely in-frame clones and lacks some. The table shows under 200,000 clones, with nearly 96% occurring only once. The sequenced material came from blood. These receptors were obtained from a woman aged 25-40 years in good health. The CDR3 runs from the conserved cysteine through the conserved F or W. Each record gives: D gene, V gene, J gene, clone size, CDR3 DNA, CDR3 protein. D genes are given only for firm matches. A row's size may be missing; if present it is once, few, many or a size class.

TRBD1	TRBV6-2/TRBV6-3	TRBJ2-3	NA	TGTGCCAGCAGCCCGGGACAGTACACAGATACGCAGTATTTT	CASSPGQYTDTQYF
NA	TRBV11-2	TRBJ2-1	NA	TGTGCCAGCAGCCACCGAGGTGGCAGGGACTCCTACAATGAGCAGTTCTTC	CASSHRGGRDSYNEQFF
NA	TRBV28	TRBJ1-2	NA	TGTGCCAGCAGTTTAGGCGACGTGGAGTCTGGCTACACCTTC	CASSLGDVESGYTF
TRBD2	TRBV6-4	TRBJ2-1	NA	TGTGCCAGCAGTGAGACTAGCGGGAGCAGAAATGAGCAGTTCTTC	CASSETSGSRNEQFF
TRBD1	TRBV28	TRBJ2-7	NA	TGTGCCAGCAGGGGAACAGGGGGCGGCAACTACGAGCAGTACTTC	CASRGTGGGNYEQYF
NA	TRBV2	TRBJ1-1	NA	TGTGCCAGCAAGGGGAAGGGGGTCGACCGTCGATTGGAAGCTTTCTTT	CASKGKGVDRRLEAFF
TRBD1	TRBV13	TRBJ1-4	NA	TGTGCCAGCAGCTCAGGGACAGGGGGTGAAAAACTGTTTTTT	CASSSGTGGEKLFF
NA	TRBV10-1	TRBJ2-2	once	TGCGCCAGCAGTGAGGGGGGTGGAAGCACCGGGGAGCTGTTTTTT	CASSEGGGSTGELFF
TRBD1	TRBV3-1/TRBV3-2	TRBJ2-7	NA	TGTGCCAGCAGCCGGAGACAGGGGGCGCTTACCGAGCAGTACTTC	CASSRRQGALTEQYF
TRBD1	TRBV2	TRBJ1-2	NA	TGTGCCAGCAGTGCAGACAGGGAGAATGGCTACACCTTC	CASSADRENGYTF
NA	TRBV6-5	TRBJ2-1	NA	TGTGCCAGCAGTTACCCAGGGGCTGGGTACAATGAGCAGTTCTTC	CASSYPGAGYNEQFF
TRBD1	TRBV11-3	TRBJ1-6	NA	TGTGCCAGCAGCTCGGGACAGGGAAATTCACCCCTCCACTTT	CASSSGQGNSPLHF
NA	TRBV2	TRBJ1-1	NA	TGTGCCAGCAGTGATTCGCAGCTAAACACTGAAGCTTTCTTT	CASSDSQLNTEAFF
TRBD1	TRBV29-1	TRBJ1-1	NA	TGCAGCGGGGATCAGGGGGCGGCTGAAGCTTTCTTT	CSGDQGAAEAFF
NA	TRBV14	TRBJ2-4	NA	TGTGCCAGCAGCCAAGGACTCCAAAACATTCAGTACTTC	CASSQGLQNIQYF
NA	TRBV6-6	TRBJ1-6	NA	TGTGCCAGCAGTTATGGGGATTCACCCCTCCACTTT	CASSYGDSPLHF
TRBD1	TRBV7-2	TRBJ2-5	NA	TGTGCCAGCAGCTACGGGACAGGGGGGTTTGGGACCCAGTACTTC	CASSYGTGGFGTQYF
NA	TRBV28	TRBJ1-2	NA	TGTGCCAGCAGTCCAGATAACAGGGCCGTAGCGGGCTACACCTTC	CASSPDNRAVAGYTF
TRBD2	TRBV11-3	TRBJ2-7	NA	TGTGCCAGCAGCTCTAGCGGGGGAGCGTACGAGCAGTACTTC	CASSSSGGAYEQYF
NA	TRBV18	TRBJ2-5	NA	TGTGCCAGCTCACCACTGGACCGTCAAGAGACCCAGTACTTC	CASSPLDRQETQYF
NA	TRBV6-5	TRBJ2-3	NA	TGTGCCAGCAGTTACGGGGGAAGCACAGATACGCAGTATTTT	CASSYGGSTDTQYF
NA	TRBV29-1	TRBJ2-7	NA	TGCAGCGTTGAAACCATCTCCTACGAGCAGTACTTC	CSVETISYEQYF
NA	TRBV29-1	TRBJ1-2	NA	TGCAGCGTTGATCGGCAGGGCTTC	CSVDRQGF
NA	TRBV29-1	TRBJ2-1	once	TGCAGCGTTGAGACGTATGAGCAGTTCTTC	CSVETYEQFF
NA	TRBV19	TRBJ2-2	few	TGTGCCAGTAGTCCCCAAGTGGCAGCCACCGGGGAGCTGTTTTTT	CASSPQVAATGELFF
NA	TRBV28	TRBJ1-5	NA	TGTGCCAGCAGTCCCCACGGAGGGCAGGGACAGCCCCAGCATTTT	CASSPHGGQGQPQHF
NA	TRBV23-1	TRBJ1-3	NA	TGCGCCAGCAGTCAATCGGGACATTCCTGGGGCACCATATATTTT	CASSQSGHSWGTIYF
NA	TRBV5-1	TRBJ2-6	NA	TGCGCCAGCAGCTTAGGGAGCAACTCTGGGGCCAACGTCCTGACTTTC	CASSLGSNSGANVLTF
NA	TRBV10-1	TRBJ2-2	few	TGCGCCAGCAGTGATTCGGGTCGGACCGGGGAGCTGTTTTTT	CASSDSGRTGELFF